This entry lists 9 T cell receptor beta chains sequenced from one sample in a study of blood T cells in healthy people across ages. PCR was performed a second time for about 6 to 11 cycles using a sample-barcoded 5' primer and a J-beta primer mix. TCRdb reprocessed the 5' RACE reads via MiXCR and lists one record per CDR3 protein. The sample lists hundreds of thousands of distinct CDR3 sequences, approximately 50% occurring once. The specimen sequenced was blood. These receptors originate from a woman in her sixties in good health.

This chain uses TRBV4-3 with TRBJ2-7; 11 positions agree with TRBD2. Germline assignment: CDR1 LGHNA and CDR2 YSLEER. The CDR3 covers 18 residues. Unmatched junction bases numbered 15, after V lost 1 base and J lost 7 bases. The CDR3: CASSQGFATSGSGGEQYF. The CDR3 DNA reads TGCGCCAGCAGCCAAGGGTTCGCAACTAGCGGGAGTGGGGGTGAGCAGTACTTC.

CDR3 DNA sequence: TGTGCCAGCAGCGTAGACGGGACTAGCCAAGAGACCCAGTACTTC. The encoded protein is CASSVDGTSQETQYF. The J gene is TRBJ2-5, the V gene TRBV9; 8 nucleotides align to TRBD2. The CDR3 totals 15 residues. Germline assignment: CDR1 SGDLS and CDR2 YYNGEE. Germline trimming cut 0 bases from V and 1 base from J; bases unmatched to any gene: 2.

V usage is TRBV7-3 and J usage is TRBJ2-1; 9 bases are a match to TRBD2. The CDR3 sequence is 16 residues long. Trimming cost V 3 bases and J 8 bases; bases outside gene matches: 11. Germline CDR1 and CDR2: SGHTA and FQGTGA. The CDR3: CASSLDLAGSVDEQFF. The CDR3 nucleotides are TGTGCCAGCAGCTTGGATCTAGCGGGGTCCGTAGATGAGCAGTTCTTC.

This chain connects TRBV18 to TRBJ2-7; D is undetermined. Germline CDR1 reads KGHSH; CDR2 reads LQKENI. The CDR3 runs to 15 residues. V was trimmed by 3 bases and J by 0 bases, leaving 12 bases between them. The CDR3 bases are TGTGCCAGCTCACCCTATAGTTTGTCCTCCTACGAGCAGTACTTC. It translates to CASSPYSLSSYEQYF.

The chain carries TRBV12-3 or TRBV12-4 and TRBJ2-1; D is unresolved. This CDR3 is built from 13 residues. Trimming cost V 7 bases and J 5 bases, with 12 bases left between them. The CDR3 DNA reads TGTGCCAGCAAACGAGTCGCGGACAATGAGCAGTTCTTC. As protein: CASKRVADNEQFF.

Of note for this clonotype: Mismatch with germline at one junction end may stem from a read error. This rearrangement joins TRBV5-6 to TRBJ1-6; 7 bases line up with TRBD1. This CDR3 comprises 16 residues. Germline V gene sequence: CDR1 SGHDT, CDR2 YYEEEE. The CDR3 spells CASSGSTGLENSSLHF. The CDR3 DNA follows: TGTGCCAGCAGCGGTTCGACAGGGTTGGAGAATTCATCCCTCCACTTT.

On this clonotype: Being one base from a much bigger clone, this may be a read error. This chain uses TRBV29-1 with TRBJ2-6; possibly TRBD1 or TRBD2 for D (6 bases each). The germline CDR1 and CDR2 sequences are SQVTM and ANQGSEA. This CDR3 contains 17 residues. CDR3 amino acids: CSVAGGGLSSGASVLTF. CDR3 nucleotide sequence: TGCAGCGTAGCCGGAGGGGGGTTAAGCTCTGGGGCCAGCGTCCTGACTTTC.

V usage is TRBV9 and J usage is TRBJ2-2; D is uncertain. The CDR3 loop spans 13 amino acids. Between the trimmed V and J ends, which lost 3 bases and 3 bases, there was a span of 6 bases. Germline CDR1 and CDR2: SGDLS and YYNGEE. The CDR3 spells CASSEQHTGELFF. Here the CDR3 DNA reads TGTGCCAGCAGCGAACAGCACACCGGGGAGCTGTTTTTT.

Only a few counts were recorded for this clonotype. The chain carries TRBV27 and TRBJ2-1, with D possibly TRBD2 on 6 matching bases. CDR3 length equals 17 residues. Trimming removed 3 bases at V and 4 bases at J, with 19 bases between. CDR1 and CDR2 from the germline V gene are MNHEY and SMNVEV (reference sequence). The CDR3 DNA reads TGTGCCAGCAGTTTGACTATAGCGGTCGGAGTATACAATGAGCAGTTCTTC. Its translation: CASSLTIAVGVYNEQFF.